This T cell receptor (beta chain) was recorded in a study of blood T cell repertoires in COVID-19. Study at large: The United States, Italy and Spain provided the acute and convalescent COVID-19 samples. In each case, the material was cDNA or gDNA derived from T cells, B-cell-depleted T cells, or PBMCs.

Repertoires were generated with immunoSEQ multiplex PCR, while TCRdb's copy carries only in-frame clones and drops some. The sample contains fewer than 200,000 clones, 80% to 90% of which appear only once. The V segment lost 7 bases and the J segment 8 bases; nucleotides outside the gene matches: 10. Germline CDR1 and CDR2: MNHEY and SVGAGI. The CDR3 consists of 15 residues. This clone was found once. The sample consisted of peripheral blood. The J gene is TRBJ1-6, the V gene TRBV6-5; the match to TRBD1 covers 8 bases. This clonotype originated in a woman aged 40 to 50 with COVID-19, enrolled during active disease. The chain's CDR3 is CASTWTGPSYSPLHF. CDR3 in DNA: TGTGCCAGCACTTGGACAGGGCCATCCTATTCACCCCTCCACTTT.